What follows is one TCR beta chain and its context. Its target is not known. The data were taken from a study of cytomegalovirus exposure and HLA in healthy donors. General study points: As a later analysis showed, a missense DCLRE1C variant was linked to trimming of TCR beta V- and J-genes. In vitro, a few CMV-associated chains proved specific for CMV antigens. Segments of the TCR beta V type were, in most cases, productive about 87% or about 30% of the time in an earlier analysis.

The trim removed 5 bases at V and 3 bases at J, leaving 12 bases unmatched. The CDR3 loop spans 16 amino acids. Per the germline V gene, CDR1 is LNHDA and CDR2 is SQIVND (reference sequence). PCR employed 60 Vbeta and 13 Jbeta primers. In the study's own analysis: A later analysis counted 65 million to 95 million unique TCR beta chains, around 10 million shared. Sequencing used immunoSEQ multiplex PCR; TCRdb keeps in-frame clones, though not all of them. That table gives V, J and clone size, and the DNA gave D and trimming. Of around 120,000 clones in the sample, approximately 69% are singletons; the top ten hold 11%.

The chain is built from TRBV19 and TRBJ2-7, with 8 bases aligning to TRBD2. This TCR came from a woman between 50 and 59 years old in good health and CMV-seropositive. Sequenced: PBMCs. In DNA form, the CDR3 reads TGTGCCAGTAGTCCCCCGGGTGTAGCGGGGAACTACGAGCAGTACTTC. Translating it yields CASSPPGVAGNYEQYF.